The present T cell receptor beta chain was sequenced within a study of blood T cell repertoires in COVID-19. About the research overall: T cells, B-cell-depleted T cells, or PBMCs provided the cDNA or gDNA that served as material.

Original processing methods: Amplification of reference gene primers was used by the study to estimate nucleated cell counts. TCRdb's copy holds only in-frame clones and misses some; the assay was immunoSEQ multiplex PCR. The V and J calls and clone size are taken from that table; D and trimming were inferred from the DNA. There are roughly 410,000 clones in the sample; 89% occur only once, and roughly 1.5% lies in the top ten. This clone was seen once. Patients of the Seattle cohort, enrolled during active infection, were followed longitudinally. V trimming: 2 bases; J trimming: 4 bases; junction bases outside the gene matches: 6. Germline V gives CDR1 SGHAT, CDR2 FQDESV (reference sequence). The CDR3 is made up of 16 amino acids.

Sequenced: peripheral blood. The V call is TRBV11-1, the J call TRBJ2-1, with 9 bases that match TRBD2. The TCR comes from a woman in her forties with COVID-19, enrolled during active disease. In nucleotides, the CDR3 is TGTGCCAGCAGCTTACGGCTAGCGGGGATGTACAATGAGCAGTTCTTC. It encodes CASSLRLAGMYNEQFF. The full variable domain, in which reference TRBV11-1 and TRBJ2-1 provide the parts outside the CDR3, is EAEVAQSPRYKITEKSQAVAFWCDPISGHATLYWYRQILGQGPELLVQFQDESVVDDSQLPKDRFSAERLKGVDSTLKIQPAELGDSAMYLCASSLRLAGMYNEQFFGPGTRLTVL.